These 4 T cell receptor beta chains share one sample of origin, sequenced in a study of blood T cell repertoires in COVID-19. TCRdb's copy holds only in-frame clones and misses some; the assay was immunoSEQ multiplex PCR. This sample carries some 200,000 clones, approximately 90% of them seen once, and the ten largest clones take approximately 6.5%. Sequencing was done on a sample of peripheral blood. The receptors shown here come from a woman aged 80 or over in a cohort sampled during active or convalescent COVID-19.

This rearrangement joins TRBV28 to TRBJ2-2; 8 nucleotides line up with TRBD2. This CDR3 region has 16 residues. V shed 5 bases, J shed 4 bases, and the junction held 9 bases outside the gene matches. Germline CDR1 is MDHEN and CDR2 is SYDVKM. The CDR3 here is CASSLREGRGTGELFF. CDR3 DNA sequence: TGTGCCAGCAGTCTTCGGGAGGGACGAGGCACCGGGGAGCTGTTTTTT.

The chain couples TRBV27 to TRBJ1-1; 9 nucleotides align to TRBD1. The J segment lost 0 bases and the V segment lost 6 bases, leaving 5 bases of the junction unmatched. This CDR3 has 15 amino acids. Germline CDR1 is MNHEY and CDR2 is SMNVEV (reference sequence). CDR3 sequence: CASRETGGLNTEAFF. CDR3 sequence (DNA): TGTGCCAGCAGGGAGACAGGGGGGTTGAACACTGAAGCTTTCTTT.

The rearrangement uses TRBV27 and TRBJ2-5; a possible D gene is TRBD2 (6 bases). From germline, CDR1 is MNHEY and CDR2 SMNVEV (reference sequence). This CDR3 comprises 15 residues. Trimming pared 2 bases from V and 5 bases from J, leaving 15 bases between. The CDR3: CASSLTPLGRETQYF. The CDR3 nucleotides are TGTGCCAGCAGTTTAACCCCTTTGGGGAGGGAGACCCAGTACTTC.

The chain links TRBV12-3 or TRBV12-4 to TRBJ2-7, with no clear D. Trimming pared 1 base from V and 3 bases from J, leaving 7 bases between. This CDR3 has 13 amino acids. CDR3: CASSLGQYYEQYF. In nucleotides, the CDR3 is TGTGCCAGCAGTTTAGGGCAGTACTACGAGCAGTACTTC.